What follows are 14 T cell receptor beta chains derived from one specimen sequenced in a study of shared clonotypes between healthy human individuals. Assay: immunoSEQ multiplex PCR; the TCRdb copy retains only in-frame clones and omits some. The sample holds about 2.3 million clones; around 90% are singletons and the top ten take around 0.4%. Sequenced input: naive CD4+ T cells from PBMCs. Subset denoted: CD45RA+ positively selected. The receptor set was obtained from a man younger than 35 in good health. Some clones in this sample may be carry-over from other donors' samples.

The chain has TRBV5-1 and TRBJ2-2; 8 positions match TRBD2. CDR3 size: 16 residues. Germline V gene sequence: CDR1 SGHRS, CDR2 YFSETQ. V trimming: 4 bases; J trimming: 2 bases; junction bases outside the gene matches: 7. The CDR3 DNA reads TGCGCCAGCAGCGTGGCCGGGACTAGAAACACCGGGGAGCTGTTTTTT. Its protein product is CASSVAGTRNTGELFF. Looking up the rest from reference TRBV5-1 and TRBJ2-2 gives the full variable domain: KAGVTQTPRYLIKTRGQQVTLSCSPISGHRSVSWYQQTPGQGLQFLFEYFSETQRNKGNFPGRFSGRQFSNSRSEMNVSTLELGDSALYLCASSVAGTRNTGELFFGEGSRLTVL.

The chain recombines TRBV5-4 with TRBJ2-2; D may be TRBD1 (6 bases). The CDR3 consists of 15 residues. V was cut by 4 bases and J by 5 bases, with 15 bases left in between. Germline V CDR1 and CDR2: SGHNT, YYREEE (reference sequence). CDR3 protein: CASSPGTPSTGELFF. As DNA, the CDR3 is TGTGCCAGCAGCCCCGGGACACCAAGTACCGGGGAGCTGTTTTTT.

The chain joins TRBV10-3 to TRBJ2-1, with 10 bases identical to TRBD2. Trimming removed 6 bases from V and 8 bases from J; junction bases left unmatched: 7. This CDR3 is built from 14 residues. The germline CDR1 and CDR2 sequences are ENHRY and SYGVKD. CDR3 bases: TGTGCCATCAGCTTCAGCGGGAGGGCCGATGAGCAGTTCTTC. This sequence encodes CAISFSGRADEQFF.

The chain employs TRBV30 and TRBJ1-1, with D hard to call. The V end was cut by 4 bases, the J end by 4 bases, with 13 bases between. Per germline, CDR1 GTSNPN and CDR2 SVGIG (reference sequence). CDR3 length: 13 residues. The CDR3 loop reads CAWTRGRTTEAFF. The CDR3 DNA is TGTGCCTGGACCCGAGGACGCACCACTGAAGCTTTCTTT. The full variable domain, with the rest looked up from reference TRBV30 and TRBJ1-1, is SQTIHQWPATLVQPVGSPLSLECTVEGTSNPNLYWYRQAAGRGLQLLFYSVGIGQISSEVPQNLSASRPQDRQFILSSKKLLLSDSGFYLCAWTRGRTTEAFFGQGTRLTVV.

This clone was counted a single time. This rearrangement joins TRBV6-1 to TRBJ2-7; TRBD2 is a possible D gene (6 bases). V lost 8 bases to trimming and J lost 6 bases, with 20 bases between them. This CDR3 is 14 amino acids long. The germline V gene encodes CDR1 MNHNS and CDR2 SASEGT. CDR3 DNA: TGTGCCAGCGGACGACGGGAGATCCCCAGCGAGCAGTACTTC. As protein: CASGRREIPSEQYF.

CDR3 loop: CSVVPGVGGELFF. CDR3 nucleotide sequence: TGCAGCGTCGTACCGGGCGTAGGCGGGGAGCTGTTTTTT. V is TRBV29-1 and J is TRBJ2-2, with D unclear. Trimming took off 6 bases at V and 7 bases at J, with 15 bases between the two ends. CDR3 length: 13 amino acids. Per the germline V gene, CDR1 is SQVTM and CDR2 is ANQGSEA.

This clone has only one observation. Additional DNA sequences in this sample encode the identical CDR3. The J gene is TRBJ1-5, the V gene TRBV6-5; no clear D. The V end lost 0 bases, the J end lost 0 bases, and 3 bases lay between the germline ends. Germline V gene lookup returns CDR1 MNHEY and CDR2 SVGAGI. This CDR3 comprises 14 residues. The CDR3 coding sequence is TGTGCCAGCAGTTACTCGGCTAGCAATCAGCCCCAGCATTTT. Residues: CASSYSASNQPQHF.

This clone has just one count. The rearrangement uses TRBV29-1 and TRBJ2-3, with D possibly being TRBD1 (6 bases). Germline V CDR1 and CDR2: SQVTM, ANQGSEA. The CDR3 is 11 amino acids. Between the trimmed V and J ends, which lost 3 bases and 9 bases, there was a span of 10 bases. The CDR3 here is CSVELRGTQYF. The CDR3 DNA reads TGCAGCGTTGAGCTGAGGGGGACGCAGTATTTT.

The chain employs TRBV2 and TRBJ2-1, with no clear D. Germline CDR1 and CDR2: SNHLY and FYNNEI. V was shortened by 4 bases and J by 2 bases, with 12 bases between the two germline ends. The CDR3 is 15 amino acids. Here the CDR3 DNA reads TGTGCCAGCAGTGTGGCAACCCAGGCCTACAATGAGCAGTTCTTC. Its translation is CASSVATQAYNEQFF.

This sequence joins TRBV25-1 and TRBJ2-5; 9 bases fit TRBD1. CDR1 is MGHDK, CDR2 SYGVNS, per germline. V gave up 4 bases and J gave up 9 bases; unmatched junction bases: 12. This CDR3 is 15 amino acids long. The DNA for the CDR3 is TGTGCCAGCAGTGTACCGGGACAGGGAGGGAGGCCCCAGTACTTC. It codes for CASSVPGQGGRPQYF.

V is TRBV5-1 and J is TRBJ1-2; 10 bases line up with TRBD1. This CDR3 is 15 amino acids long. Germline lookup yields CDR1 SGHRS and CDR2 YFSETQ. Losses at the gene ends were 4 bases for V and 4 bases for J; bases not matched to a gene: 7. The CDR3 region has the DNA TGCGCCAGCAGCCCTTCCGGGACAGGGGTCTATGGCTACACCTTC. The encoded protein is CASSPSGTGVYGYTF.

This chain uses TRBV6-5 with TRBJ1-2; TRBD1 matches at 8 bases. V lost 6 bases, J lost 2 bases, and 5 bases stayed unmatched. CDR1 and CDR2 (germline): MNHEY, SVGAGI. The CDR3 is 14 amino acids. CDR3 region: CASSGTGPNYGYTF. CDR3 nucleotides: TGTGCCAGCAGCGGGACAGGACCCAACTATGGCTACACCTTC.

V is TRBV27 and J is TRBJ2-5, with 7 nucleotides matching TRBD2. Germline V gene data show CDR1 as MNHEY and CDR2 as SMNVEV (reference sequence). J gave up 4 bases and V 4 bases, and 9 bases lay outside the gene matches. CDR3 length equals 15 residues. The CDR3 DNA follows: TGTGCCAGCAGTTCCCCCATTGGGGGGGTAGAGACCCAGTACTTC. This gives the protein CASSSPIGGVETQYF.

This clone was counted between two and nine times. The rearrangement links TRBV19 to TRBJ1-1, with 9 positions matching TRBD1. Germline lookup yields CDR1 LNHDA and CDR2 SQIVND (reference sequence). Unmatched junction bases numbered 2, after V lost 2 bases and J lost 1 base. The CDR3 consists of 15 residues. The CDR3 sequence is CASSIQGQGNTEAFF. The DNA of the CDR3 is TGTGCCAGTAGTATACAGGGACAGGGGAACACTGAAGCTTTCTTT.